Following are 19 T cell receptor beta chains from one sample sequenced in a study of T-cell memory formation after mild COVID-19. MiXCR was run by TCRdb on the 5' RACE reads, yielding one entry per CDR3 protein. Here the sample spans approximately 60,000 distinct CDR3 sequences, 8% to 10% being singletons. The sample taken for sequencing was PBMCs or a T cell subset sorted from them (not recorded which). Receptor source: a man aged 18 to 30 who had mild COVID-19 (a few samples of this study predate the infection). Cell type and time point are not known.

CDR3 region: CASSQDLWVSNQPQHF. The CDR3 coding sequence is TGCGCCAGCAGCCAAGATCTGTGGGTGAGTAATCAGCCCCAGCATTTT. V usage is TRBV4-1 and J usage is TRBJ1-5; D call uncertain. Germline assignment: CDR1 MGHRA and CDR2 YSYEKL. The CDR3 is made up of 16 amino acids. Deletions cut 0 bases from V and 4 bases from J, with 13 bases between.

There are a few counts of this clonotype. The chain employs TRBV30 and TRBJ2-3; 7 positions agree with TRBD1. The CDR3 length is 13 residues. The junction had 3 bases not matched to a gene; V was cut back by 4 bases and J by 2 bases. Looked up from germline, CDR1 is GTSNPN and CDR2 is SVGIG (reference sequence). CDR3 amino acids: CAWIRGNTDTQYF. CDR3 in DNA: TGTGCCTGGATCAGGGGGAACACAGATACGCAGTATTTT.

This clonotype was found a few times. This chain links TRBV5-1 with TRBJ2-1; weak D call: TRBD1 (6 bases). Germline CDR1 and CDR2: SGHRS and YFSETQ. V was clipped by 5 bases and J by 6 bases, with 9 bases between them. The CDR3 spans 12 residues. CDR3 nucleotide sequence: TGCGCCAGCAGGTCACAGGGCAATGAGCAGTTCTTC. Translation gives CASRSQGNEQFF. Based on the CDR3 plus reference TRBV5-1 and TRBJ2-1, the full variable domain is KAGVTQTPRYLIKTRGQQVTLSCSPISGHRSVSWYQQTPGQGLQFLFEYFSETQRNKGNFPGRFSGRQFSNSRSEMNVSTLELGDSALYLCASRSQGNEQFFGPGTRLTVL.

This clonotype turned up a few times. The chain is built from TRBV12-5 and TRBJ2-2, with TRBD2 matching over 7 bases. CDR1 and CDR2 (germline): LGHNT, FRNRAP. The CDR3 loop spans 13 amino acids. V was clipped by 3 bases and J by 8 bases; unmatched bases: 3. The DNA of the CDR3 is TGTGCTAGTGGTTTAGCGGGGAGAGGGGAGCTGTTTTTT. Encoded protein: CASGLAGRGELFF.

This clonotype was counted at least ten times. V gene TRBV7-2 combines with J gene TRBJ2-1; unclear D gene. Germline-derived CDR1 and CDR2 are SGHTA and FQGNSA. The CDR3 runs 12 residues. The V and J ends lost 1 base and 8 bases respectively, with 6 bases between them. The CDR3 region has the DNA TGTGCCAGCAGCTTAGTAAGGGATGAGCAGTTCTTC. Its translation is CASSLVRDEQFF.

This clonotype counts as medium-sized. The chain combines TRBV5-1 with TRBJ2-3, with 10 bases lining up with TRBD1. The CDR3 contains 16 residues. Per the germline V gene, CDR1 is SGHRS and CDR2 is YFSETQ. V gave up 0 bases and J gave up 1 base; unmatched junction bases: 2. Here the CDR3 reads CASSLATGGGTDTQYF. CDR3 nucleotides: TGCGCCAGCAGCTTGGCGACAGGGGGCGGCACAGATACGCAGTATTTT.

The rearrangement uses TRBV19 and TRBJ1-2; maybe TRBD1 (6 bases). The germline V and J ends were trimmed by 9 bases and 1 base, with 18 bases remaining between them. This CDR3 contains 15 residues. Germline V gene sequence: CDR1 LNHDA, CDR2 SQIVND (reference sequence). The CDR3 region is CASRESGTSNYGYTF. The CDR3 region has the DNA TGTGCCAGCAGAGAGAGCGGGACAAGTAACTATGGCTACACCTTC.

This clonotype has a count of ten or more. The rearrangement joins TRBV20-1 to TRBJ2-3; 9 bases agree with TRBD1. Germline CDR1 and CDR2: DFQATT and SNEGSKA (reference sequence). The CDR3 loop spans 15 amino acids. The junction had 9 bases not matched to a gene; V was cut back by 3 bases and J by 5 bases. The CDR3 is CSASSGQGKRDTQYF. The CDR3 DNA reads TGCAGTGCTAGCTCGGGACAGGGAAAGAGAGATACGCAGTATTTT.

This clonotype has a handful of counts. This chain links TRBV27 with TRBJ2-3, with 10 bases identical to TRBD2. The CDR3 is made up of 16 amino acids. Germline trimming cut 1 base from V and 6 bases from J; bases unmatched to any gene: 7. Germline CDR1 is MNHEY and CDR2 is SMNVEV (reference sequence). The chain's CDR3 is CASSLYQRGGRDTQYF. CDR3 nucleotides: TGTGCCAGCAGTTTATATCAGCGGGGGGGCCGGGATACGCAGTATTTT.

This clonotype showed up just a few times. V usage is TRBV4-2 and J usage is TRBJ1-3; 7 bases agree with TRBD1. V lost 4 bases to trimming and J lost 1 base; unmatched junction nucleotides: 10. The CDR3 covers 17 residues. Germline CDR1 reads LGHNA; CDR2 reads YNFKEQ. The CDR3 DNA reads TGTGCCAGCAGCCTCATCATAAGGGGGCGATCTGGAAACACCATATATTTT. This sequence encodes CASSLIIRGRSGNTIYF.

This chain uses TRBV5-1 with TRBJ1-1; D gene ambiguous. This CDR3 spans 14 amino acids. The germline gives CDR1 SGHRS, CDR2 YFSETQ. V was cut by 2 bases and J by 1 base, with 9 bases left in between. This CDR3 is CASSFRHGNTEAFF. CDR3 bases: TGCGCCAGCAGCTTTAGGCACGGGAACACTGAAGCTTTCTTT.

The chain recombines TRBV5-1 with TRBJ2-5, with D hard to call. Germline-derived CDR1 and CDR2 are SGHRS and YFSETQ. V dropped 4 bases and J dropped 5 bases, with 15 bases sitting between them. The CDR3 sequence is 14 residues long. In DNA, the CDR3 is TGCGCCAGCAGCCCGTTGACTCAAGTGGAGACCCAGTACTTC. Translated, it gives CASSPLTQVETQYF.

There are many counts of this clonotype. The chain joins TRBV7-2 to TRBJ2-2, with D maybe TRBD1 (5 bases). Germline lookup yields CDR1 SGHTA and CDR2 FQGNSA. The germline V and J ends were trimmed by 2 bases and 0 bases, with 7 bases remaining between them. This CDR3 spans 15 amino acids. CDR3 region: CASSLKGANTGELFF. The CDR3 nucleotides read TGTGCCAGCAGCTTAAAAGGGGCGAACACCGGGGAGCTGTTTTTT. The entire variable domain, with the rest obtained from reference TRBV7-2 and TRBJ2-2, is as follows: GAGVSQSPSNKVTEKGKDVELRCDPISGHTALYWYRQSLGQGLEFLIYFQGNSAPDKSGLPSDRFSAERTGGSVSTLTIQRTQQEDSAVYLCASSLKGANTGELFFGEGSRLTVL.

This clonotype has just a few counts. V and J are TRBV5-1 and TRBJ2-3, with D perhaps TRBD2 (5 bases). V lost 1 base and J lost 0, with 12 bases in between. CDR1 is SGHRS and CDR2 is YFSETQ in the germline V gene. The CDR3 contains 16 residues. The CDR3 sequence: CASSLSPGTSTDTQYF. CDR3 bases: TGCGCCAGCAGCTTGAGCCCGGGAACTAGCACAGATACGCAGTATTTT.

This clonotype was counted a few times. The V call is TRBV15, the J call TRBJ2-5; D gene unclear. Trimming stripped 0 bases from V and 1 base from J, with 9 bases between. The CDR3 is 15 amino acids. CDR1 and CDR2 (germline): LNHNV, YYDKDF (reference sequence). The CDR3 DNA reads TGTGCCACCAGCAGAGATACTTCAGGCCAAGAGACCCAGTACTTC. Protein product: CATSRDTSGQETQYF.

This clonotype occurred a few times. A junction end diverges from the germline sequence, so it may reflect a read error. J is TRBJ2-3 and V is TRBV7-2, with D tentatively TRBD1 (6 bases). This CDR3 comprises 11 residues. The germline V gene has CDR1 SGHTA and CDR2 FQGNSA. CDR3 residues: CASSPGDGVSF. DNA for the CDR3: TGTGCCAGCAGCCCAGGGGACGGGGTGTCCTTT.

This clonotype was seen at least ten times. The chain uses TRBV6-5 and TRBJ2-5; possibly TRBD2 for D (5 bases). Germline-derived CDR1 and CDR2 are MNHEY and SVGAGI. Trimming took off 0 bases at V and 2 bases at J, with 7 bases between the two ends. This CDR3 comprises 14 residues. The CDR3 bases are TGTGCCAGCAGTTACTCAAGCGGTCAAGAGACCCAGTACTTC. Protein product: CASSYSSGQETQYF.

The chain combines TRBV24-1 with TRBJ2-1, with D hard to call. Trimming took 4 bases from V and 12 from J, leaving 9 bases between them. Germline lookup yields CDR1 KGHDR and CDR2 SFDVKD. This CDR3 has 11 residues. CDR3 region: CATSDPGGQFF. CDR3 in DNA: TGTGCCACCAGTGACCCGGGTGGGCAGTTCTTC.

The genes are TRBV6-5 and TRBJ2-2; 10 bases fit TRBD1. The CDR3 totals 15 residues. Germline lookup yields CDR1 MNHEY and CDR2 SVGAGI. Trimming took 3 bases from V and 7 from J; bases not matched to a gene: 5. For the CDR3, the DNA is TGTGCCAGCAGTTATCGGGACAGGGGTCGCGGGGAGCTGTTTTTT. Protein: CASSYRDRGRGELFF.